This TCR beta chain was identified during a study of T cell responses to AZD1222 COVID-19 vaccine. Germline V CDR1 and CDR2: MGHRA, YSYEKL. With 0 bases removed from V and 13 bases from J, the gap between germline ends came to 9 bases. There are 12 residues in the CDR3. About this clone itself: The antigen remains unidentified.

Study results and limitations: Most donors were white British and more were female, and clonal diversity was possibly underestimated. Only six or seven AZD1222 recipients were seropositive at baseline.

Repertoires were generated with immunoSEQ multiplex PCR, while TCRdb's copy carries only in-frame clones and drops some. The sample yields 95,000 to 150,000 clones, roughly nine tenths seen once. The sample was peripheral blood, taken on day 0 of AZD1222 vaccination. V and J are TRBV4-1 and TRBJ2-2; no clear D. The receptor's source is an adult in good health. CDR3 sequence: CASSQEGSRLFF. The CDR3 coding sequence is TGCGCCAGCAGCCAAGAGGGATCGCGGCTGTTTTTT.